The present entry profiles one T cell receptor beta chain with its context. Its antigen is undetermined. Source study methods: Junction-only sequences without quality scores were provided by ImmunoSEQ, so filtering was different. Profiled with immunoSEQ multiplex PCR; TCRdb holds only in-frame clones, not every one. The V and J calls and clone size were taken over from that table, and D and trimming were inferred from the DNA. There are approximately 720,000 clones in the sample; about 91% occur only once, and 24% lies in the top ten. This entry is derived from a study of shared clonotypes between healthy human individuals. Whole-study context: Aged between 18 and 49, the donors were a couple of women and three men. General study points: Researchers sampled only blood; tissue repertoires likely differ.

Naive CD8 cells lacked CD45RO, underwent positive selection for CCR7 and left out terminally differentiated effector memory CD45RA+ cells. Sequenced: naive CD8+ T cells sorted from blood. This TCR derives from a man aged 25-45 years in good health.

DNA of the CDR3: TGCGCCAGCAGCTATAGCGGGAGTAAGTACGAGCAGTACTTC. This sequence encodes CASSYSGSKYEQYF. V is TRBV4-1 and J is TRBJ2-7, with TRBD2 identical over 9 bases. The CDR3 runs to 14 residues. Unmatched junction bases numbered 6, after V lost 5 bases and J lost 4 bases. CDR1 is MGHRA, CDR2 YSYEKL, per germline.